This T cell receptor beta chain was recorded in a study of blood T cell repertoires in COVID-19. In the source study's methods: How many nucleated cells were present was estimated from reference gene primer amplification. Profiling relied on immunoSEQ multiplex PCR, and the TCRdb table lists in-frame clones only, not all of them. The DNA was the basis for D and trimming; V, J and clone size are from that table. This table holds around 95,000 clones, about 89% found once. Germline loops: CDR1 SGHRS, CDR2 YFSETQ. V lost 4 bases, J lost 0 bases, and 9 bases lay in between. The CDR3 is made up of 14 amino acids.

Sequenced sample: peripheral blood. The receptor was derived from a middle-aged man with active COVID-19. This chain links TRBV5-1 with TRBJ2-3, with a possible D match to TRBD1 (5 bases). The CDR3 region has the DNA TGCGCCAGCAGCGACAGAGCCAGCACAGATACGCAGTATTTT. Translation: CASSDRASTDTQYF.